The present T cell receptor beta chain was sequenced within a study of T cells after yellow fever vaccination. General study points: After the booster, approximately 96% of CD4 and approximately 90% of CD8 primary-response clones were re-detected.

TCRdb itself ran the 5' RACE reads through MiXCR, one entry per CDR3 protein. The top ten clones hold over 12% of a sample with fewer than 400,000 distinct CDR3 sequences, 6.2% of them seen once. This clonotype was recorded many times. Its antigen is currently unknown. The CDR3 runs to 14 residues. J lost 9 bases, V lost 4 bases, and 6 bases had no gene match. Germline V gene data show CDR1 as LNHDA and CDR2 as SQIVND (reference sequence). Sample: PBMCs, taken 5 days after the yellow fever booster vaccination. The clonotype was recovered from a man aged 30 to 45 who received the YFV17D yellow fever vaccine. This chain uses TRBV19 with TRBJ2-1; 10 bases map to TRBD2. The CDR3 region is CASSSQREGLEQFF. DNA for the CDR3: TGTGCCAGTAGTAGTCAGCGGGAGGGCCTTGAGCAGTTCTTC. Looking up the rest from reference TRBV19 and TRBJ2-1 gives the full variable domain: DGGITQSPKYLFRKEGQNVTLSCEQNLNHDAMYWYRQDPGQGLRLIYYSQIVNDFQKGDIAEGYSVSREKKESFPLTVTSAQKNPTAFYLCASSSQREGLEQFFGPGTRLTVL.